This T cell receptor beta chain was found in a study of human T cells and chemical hapten exposure. TCRdb recomputed calls from the RACE reads with MiXCR, one row per CDR3 protein. The sample contains fewer than 150,000 distinct CDR3 sequences, roughly 13% of which appear only once. The sample's time point: patch test 1, 2 weeks after DPC sensitization. Described treatment: therapeutic diphenylcyclopropenone sensitization with weekly scalp DPC. Many counts were recorded for this clonotype. The sequence derives from a man between 18 and 35 years old with alopecia areata. Some clones in this sample may be carry-over from other donors' samples. This specimen consisted of whole blood, obtained in connection with sensitization to the hapten diphenylcyclopropenone (DPC).

Here the CDR3 reads CASSYSGRGESTDTQYF. CDR3 nucleotide sequence: TGTGCCAGCAGTTACTCTGGGAGAGGGGAGAGCACAGATACGCAGTATTTT. This rearrangement joins TRBV6-6 to TRBJ2-3; D could derive from TRBD1 or TRBD2 (5 bases each). V lost 0 bases and J 0 bases, leaving 13 bases between the germline ends. The CDR3 has 17 residues. Per the germline V gene, CDR1 is MNHNY and CDR2 is SVGAGI (reference sequence).